Listed below are T cell receptor beta chains from one sample, sequenced in a study of T-cell memory formation after mild COVID-19. Each CDR3 protein is one row after TCRdb ran MiXCR on the 5' RACE reads. Altogether 550,000 to 600,000 distinct CDR3 sequences are present, around a sixth being singletons, with the ten largest covering just over 8%. Sequencing input: PBMCs or a T cell subset sorted from them (not recorded which). These receptors were taken from an adult woman who had mild COVID-19 (a few samples of this study predate the infection). Cell type and time point are not known. The CDR3 runs from the conserved cysteine through the conserved F or W. The order of the fields is clone size, D gene, V gene, J gene, CDR3 protein, CDR3 DNA. D genes are given only for firm matches. Size values are once, few and many counts, or a class for expanded clones, and some rows have none.

>-|-|TRBV3-1|TRBJ1-1
CASSNTKKAFF
TGTGCCAGCAGCAACACTAAAAAAGCTTTCTTT
>few|TRBD1|TRBV5-6|TRBJ2-2
CASSFYRGANTGELFF
TGTGCCAGCAGCTTCTACAGGGGGGCTAACACCGGGGAGCTGTTTTTT
>-|-|TRBV7-2|TRBJ2-5
CASGAGGTQETQYF
TGTGCCAGCGGGGCTGGGGGGACTCAAGAGACCCAGTACTTC
>many|-|TRBV5-1|TRBJ2-3
CASSLLGPTDTQYF
TGCGCCAGCAGCTTGCTAGGACCCACAGATACGCAGTATTTT
>few|TRBD1|TRBV24-1|TRBJ1-2
CATSDQAGGIYGYTF
TGTGCCACCAGTGATCAGGCAGGGGGCATCTATGGCTACACCTTC
>few|-|TRBV4-3|TRBJ2-4
CASSQGIRDIQYF
TGCGCCAGCAGCCAAGGGATCCGGGACATTCAGTACTTC
>-|TRBD1|TRBV5-1|TRBJ2-5
CASSLWDSQETQYF
TGCGCCAGCAGCTTGTGGGACAGTCAAGAGACCCAGTACTTC
>few|TRBD2|TRBV7-8|TRBJ2-2
CASSLGITSGGYTGELFF
TGTGCCAGCAGCTTAGGGATCACTAGCGGGGGTTACACCGGGGAGCTGTTTTTT
>-|TRBD2|TRBV11-3|TRBJ2-1
CASSLTGLDRNEQFF
TGTGCCAGCAGCTTAACTGGACTAGACCGCAATGAGCAGTTCTTC
>few|-|TRBV4-2|TRBJ1-1
CASKQGPTEAFF
TGTGCCAGCAAGCAGGGACCCACTGAAGCTTTCTTT
>many|TRBD2|TRBV14|TRBJ2-1
CASSPKETSDEQFF
TGTGCCAGCAGCCCGAAAGAGACTAGCGATGAGCAGTTCTTC
>few|-|TRBV2|TRBJ2-2
CASSLGGPNTGELFF
TGTGCCAGCAGTCTGGGGGGGCCGAACACCGGGGAGCTGTTTTTT
>many|-|TRBV7-3|TRBJ2-3
CASSLDGGRTDTQYF
TGTGCCAGCAGCTTGGATGGGGGGCGCACAGATACGCAGTATTTT
>many|-|TRBV7-2|TRBJ1-1
CASSLYTNTEAFF
TGTGCCAGCAGCTTATACACGAACACTGAAGCTTTCTTT
>-|-|TRBV12-3/TRBV12-4|TRBJ1-5
CASTLVGGGMGQPQHF
TGTGCCAGCACCCTGGTAGGGGGGGGAATGGGTCAGCCCCAGCATTTT
>-|TRBD1|TRBV6-6|TRBJ2-7
CASSPPDRGIYEQYF
TGTGCCAGCAGTCCGCCGGACAGGGGAATCTACGAGCAGTACTTC